The clone carrying this TCR beta chain was recorded many times. This entry belongs to a study of T cells in Graves' hyperthyroidism and ophthalmopathy. Germline V gene data show CDR1 as DFQATT and CDR2 as SNEGSKA (reference sequence). The CDR3 sequence is 17 residues long. The V gene lost 1 base and the J gene lost 5 bases, with 20 bases spanning the gap. In making diagnoses, clinical symptoms, serum thyroxine and TRAb, thyroid ultrasound and orbital computed tomography were all used. Researchers took RNA transcripts and amplified the TCR beta CDR3 regions from them. Initially, a first-round RT-PCR of the TCR CDR3 employed the HTBI primer set. TCRdb redid the calling of the multiplex PCR reads with MiXCR, one entry per CDR3 protein. There are about 590,000 distinct CDR3 sequences in the sample; more than 13% occur only once, and 7.1% lies in the top ten.

The rearrangement links TRBV20-1 to TRBJ1-4; perhaps TRBD1 as D (5 bases). Sequenced material: blood. The receptor comes from a woman aged 18-29 years with Graves' ophthalmopathy. This CDR3 is CSARVRSGTGRNEKLFF. In DNA, the CDR3 is TGCAGTGCTAGAGTGCGGTCAGGGACCGGCAGGAATGAAAAACTGTTTTTT.